One sample yielded the 8 T cell receptor beta chains listed below, sequenced in a study of blood T cell repertoires in COVID-19. Repertoires were generated with immunoSEQ multiplex PCR, while TCRdb's copy carries only in-frame clones and drops some. This sample has under 250,000 clones, with under 90% found just once. Input material: PBMCs or T cells enriched from blood (not recorded which). The receptors here all came from a man aged 60 to 75 who had recovered from COVID-19.

V and J are TRBV11-2 and TRBJ2-1; 8 nucleotides agree with TRBD2. This CDR3 is 17 amino acids long. Germline CDR1 is SGHAT and CDR2 is FQNNGV. With V trimmed by 5 bases and J by 0 bases, 9 bases remained unmatched. CDR3 amino acids: CASSPRGGSSSYNEQFF. The CDR3 nucleotides are TGTGCCAGCAGCCCACGGGGGGGGTCTAGCTCCTACAATGAGCAGTTCTTC. Drawing the rest from reference TRBV11-2 and TRBJ2-1, the complete variable domain is EAGVAQSPRYKIIEKRQSVAFWCNPISGHATLYWYQQILGQGPKLLIQFQNNGVVDDSQLPKDRFSAERLKGVDSTLKIQPAKLEDSAVYLCASSPRGGSSSYNEQFFGPGTRLTVL.

The chain joins TRBV19 to TRBJ2-7; 10 bases map to TRBD2. This CDR3 contains 14 residues. From germline, CDR1 is LNHDA and CDR2 SQIVND (reference sequence). V was clipped by 6 bases and J by 2 bases; unmatched bases: 4. CDR3: CASRGLAVPYEQYF. The CDR3 nucleotides are TGTGCCAGTAGAGGACTAGCGGTACCCTACGAGCAGTACTTC. The full variable domain, completed using reference TRBV19 and TRBJ2-7, is DGGITQSPKYLFRKEGQNVTLSCEQNLNHDAMYWYRQDPGQGLRLIYYSQIVNDFQKGDIAEGYSVSREKKESFPLTVTSAQKNPTAFYLCASRGLAVPYEQYFGPGTRLTVT.

The rearrangement uses TRBV19 and TRBJ2-7; D might be TRBD1 (6 bases). Between the trimmed V and J ends, which lost 1 base and 7 bases, there was a span of 14 bases. The CDR3 loop spans 14 amino acids. Per the germline V gene, CDR1 is LNHDA and CDR2 is SQIVND (reference sequence). The CDR3, as DNA: TGTGCCAGTAGTATAGTCCGGACAGCGGTTGAGCAGTACTTC. Translating it yields CASSIVRTAVEQYF.

The V and J genes are TRBV5-1 and TRBJ2-7; D unclear. V was trimmed by 4 bases and J by 4 bases, leaving 15 bases between them. This CDR3 spans 14 amino acids. CDR1 is SGHRS and CDR2 is YFSETQ in the germline V gene. The CDR3 is CASSGGNPPYEQYF. CDR3 DNA sequence: TGCGCCAGCAGCGGCGGTAATCCCCCATACGAGCAGTACTTC.

V usage is TRBV7-8 and J usage is TRBJ1-1, with D maybe TRBD1 (5 bases). Trimming stripped 4 bases from V and 12 bases from J, with 24 bases between. The CDR3 is made up of 15 amino acids. The germline V gene encodes CDR1 SGHVS and CDR2 FQNEAQ. The CDR3 DNA sequence: TGTGCCAGCAGCTCCCCCCTCGGGGGGGGGTATAGGCCTTTCTTT. It is translated as CASSSPLGGGYRPFF.

The V and J genes are TRBV5-4 and TRBJ1-1, with D uncertain. Germline lookup yields CDR1 SGHNT and CDR2 YYREEE (reference sequence). The CDR3 consists of 15 residues. V lost 0 bases to trimming and J lost 1 base, with 10 bases between them. The CDR3 DNA follows: TGTGCCAGCAGCTTGGAATCACGCGGGAACACTGAAGCTTTCTTT. This sequence encodes CASSLESRGNTEAFF.

This clone was seen a few times. The rearrangement links TRBV5-1 to TRBJ1-3, with D possibly being TRBD1 (6 bases). Germline loops: CDR1 SGHRS, CDR2 YFSETQ. The length of the CDR3 is 17 residues. V was shortened by 0 bases and J by 0 bases, with 13 bases between the two germline ends. Written as DNA, the CDR3 is TGCGCCAGCAGCTTGGGGGACACACTGATCTCTGGAAACACCATATATTTT. Amino acids: CASSLGDTLISGNTIYF. Full variable domain (missing parts from reference TRBV5-1 and TRBJ1-3): KAGVTQTPRYLIKTRGQQVTLSCSPISGHRSVSWYQQTPGQGLQFLFEYFSETQRNKGNFPGRFSGRQFSNSRSEMNVSTLELGDSALYLCASSLGDTLISGNTIYFGEGSWLTVV.

The chain links TRBV19 to TRBJ1-3; perhaps TRBD1 as D (5 bases). With 4 bases removed from V and 3 bases from J, the gap between germline ends came to 10 bases. This CDR3 has 14 residues. The germline V gene encodes CDR1 LNHDA and CDR2 SQIVND (reference sequence). CDR3 sequence: CASSNLGLGNTIYF. The DNA for the CDR3 is TGTGCCAGTAGTAATCTGGGGCTTGGAAACACCATATATTTT. Full variable domain (rest looked up from reference TRBV19 and TRBJ1-3): DGGITQSPKYLFRKEGQNVTLSCEQNLNHDAMYWYRQDPGQGLRLIYYSQIVNDFQKGDIAEGYSVSREKKESFPLTVTSAQKNPTAFYLCASSNLGLGNTIYFGEGSWLTVV.